The 15 T cell receptor beta chains listed next were all sequenced from one sample in a study of vaccination and CD4 T cells after COVID-19. Antigens of these TCRs are unknown. Treatment noted: roughly 10-day PBMC culture with coronavirus spike peptide pools or control peptides (ViraFEST assay). CD4+ T cells of the unexposed donor were collected before the COVID-19 pandemic (2011-2018). Cultured CD4+ T-cell DNA underwent Oncomine TCR Beta short-read sequencing. TCRdb reprocessed the PCR reads via MiXCR and lists one record per CDR3 protein. The profile shows about 9,600 distinct CDR3 sequences, 45% to 60% of them singletons. Source material: CD4+ T cells from blood, cultured in vitro. The receptors come from a human donor in good health.

This sequence joins TRBV29-1 and TRBJ2-2, with 10 bases that match TRBD1. Per germline, CDR1 SQVTM and CDR2 ANQGSEA. J gave up 6 bases and V 6 bases, and 10 bases lay outside the gene matches. The CDR3 length is 15 residues. This CDR3 reads CSVAPGTGAAGELFF. As DNA, the CDR3 is TGCAGCGTGGCCCCCGGGACAGGGGCCGCCGGGGAGCTGTTTTTT.

The chain joins TRBV20-1 to TRBJ2-1; 10 bases are a match to TRBD2. J lost 3 bases, V lost 0 bases, and 8 bases had no gene match. CDR3 length: 17 amino acids. Germline CDR1 and CDR2: DFQATT and SNEGSKA (reference sequence). The CDR3 here is CSARDLLAGGSYNEQFF. CDR3 sequence (DNA): TGCAGTGCTAGAGACCTTTTAGCGGGAGGCAGCTACAATGAGCAGTTCTTC.

Written as DNA, the CDR3 is TGCAGTGTCAGGGTAGGGTTTGGCTACACCTTC. Its protein is CSVRVGFGYTF. The chain combines TRBV20-1 with TRBJ1-2, with D possibly being TRBD1 (5 bases). The CDR3 is 11 residues long. CDR1 and CDR2 from the germline V gene are DFQATT and SNEGSKA (reference sequence). The V and J ends lost 7 bases and 7 bases respectively, with 13 bases between them.

In its sample, this clonotype was seen a few times. The gene calls are TRBV29-1 and TRBJ2-5; D is possibly TRBD1 (6 bases). The CDR3 covers 12 residues. Trimming removed 8 bases at V and 4 bases at J, with 14 bases between. The germline CDR1 and CDR2 sequences are SQVTM and ANQGSEA. The CDR3 sequence is CSSGVGGETQYF. The CDR3 DNA reads TGCAGCTCAGGGGTTGGGGGAGAGACCCAGTACTTC.

The DNA for the CDR3 is TGTGCCAGCAAAGAAAACTCAGGGGGAAGTTACGAGCAGTACTTC. Its protein product is CASKENSGGSYEQYF. The chain recombines TRBV6-2 or TRBV6-3 with TRBJ2-7, with 7 bases aligning to TRBD1. Germline V gives CDR1 MNHEY, CDR2 SVGEGT. This CDR3 has 15 amino acids. Losses at the gene ends were 7 bases for V and 4 bases for J; bases not matched to a gene: 13.

In the case of this clonotype: In this CDR3 the conserved last residue, phenylalanine or tryptophan, is missing, so a read error is likely. The chain links TRBV19 to TRBJ1-1; 7 positions match TRBD1. CDR1 LNHDA and CDR2 SQIVND come from the germline V gene (reference sequence). Trimming removed 4 bases from V and 6 bases from J; junction bases left unmatched: 8. The length of the CDR3 is 14 residues. CDR3 sequence (DNA): TGTGCCAGTAGTACTCGACCAGACAGGGCTGAAGCTTTCCTT. It encodes CASSTRPDRAEAFL.

This clonotype was detected a few times. The rearrangement joins TRBV7-6 to TRBJ1-1; unclear D gene. The germline CDR1 and CDR2 sequences are SGHVS and FNYEAQ. This CDR3 has 13 amino acids. The V gene lost 2 bases and the J gene lost 3 bases, with 7 bases spanning the gap. The CDR3 loop reads CASSLNGDTEAFF. The CDR3, as DNA: TGTGCCAGCAGCTTAAATGGGGACACTGAAGCTTTCTTT. Full variable domain (remainder filled in from reference TRBV7-6 and TRBJ1-1): GAGVSQSPRYKVTKRGQDVALRCDPISGHVSLYWYRQALGQGPEFLTYFNYEAQQDKSGLPNDRFSAERPEGSISTLTIQRTEQRDSAMYRCASSLNGDTEAFFGQGTRLTVV.

The chain combines TRBV11-2 with TRBJ2-3, with D perhaps TRBD2 (5 bases). The CDR3 is 14 residues long. V gave up 5 bases and J gave up 2 bases, with 11 bases separating them. Germline CDR1 reads SGHAT; CDR2 reads FQNNGV. The CDR3 is CASSPRRTTDTQYF. The CDR3 DNA follows: TGTGCCAGCAGCCCGCGGAGGACCACAGATACGCAGTATTTT.

A few counts support this clonotype. The chain recombines TRBV2 with TRBJ1-2; possibly TRBD1 for D (5 bases). CDR3 size: 13 residues. Germline V gene data show CDR1 as SNHLY and CDR2 as FYNNEI. Trimming stripped 3 bases from V and 3 bases from J, with 8 bases between. CDR3 sequence (DNA): TGTGCCAGCAGTGAGGGGGAAGACTATGGCTACACCTTC. Translation gives CASSEGEDYGYTF.

This clonotype occurred a few times. The rearrangement joins TRBV30 to TRBJ2-3; 9 nucleotides match TRBD1. CDR1 GTSNPN and CDR2 SVGIG come from the germline V gene (reference sequence). The CDR3 length is 16 residues. V was pared by 0 bases and J by 0 bases, with 4 bases of the junction left unmatched. Here the CDR3 DNA reads TGTGCCTGGAGTGTCGGACAGGGGAGGAGCACAGATACGCAGTATTTT. It is translated as CAWSVGQGRSTDTQYF.

This clonotype showed up just once. This sequence joins TRBV12-3 or TRBV12-4 and TRBJ1-3, with unresolved D. The CDR3 is made up of 12 amino acids. V lost 6 bases to trimming and J lost 2 bases, with 5 bases between them. This CDR3 reads CASREAGNTIYF. The CDR3 region has the DNA TGTGCCAGCAGGGAGGCTGGAAACACCATATATTTT.

V and J are TRBV6-2 or TRBV6-3 and TRBJ1-5; D ambiguous. V shed 6 bases and J shed 7 bases, with 16 bases lying between them. The CDR3 runs 14 residues. Germline lookup yields CDR1 MNHEY and CDR2 SVGEGT. CDR3 residues: CASRTGGKGQPQHF. The CDR3 DNA follows: TGTGCCAGCAGGACGGGAGGGAAAGGACAGCCCCAGCATTTT.

This clonotype occurred a few times. J is TRBJ2-5 and V is TRBV6-2 or TRBV6-3; weak D call: TRBD2 (6 bases). CDR1 and CDR2 (germline): MNHEY, SVGEGT. V was cut by 0 bases and J by 4 bases, with 24 bases left in between. The CDR3 consists of 19 residues. The CDR3 region has the DNA TGTGCCAGCAGTTACTCGAGACGGGGGAAACCAGGCTTAGGAGAGACCCAGTACTTC. Translation gives CASSYSRRGKPGLGETQYF.

This clonotype rates as large. The chain joins TRBV20-1 to TRBJ2-7, with 11 bases identical to TRBD2. With V trimmed by 3 bases and J by 3 bases, 10 bases remained unmatched. Germline CDR1 DFQATT, CDR2 SNEGSKA (reference sequence). There are 16 residues in the CDR3. CDR3 sequence: CSASPPGTSGYYEQYF. The CDR3 nucleotides read TGCAGTGCTAGCCCCCCCGGGACTAGCGGCTACTACGAGCAGTACTTC.

The rearrangement links TRBV10-3 to TRBJ2-1, with 9 bases aligning to TRBD2. Germline CDR1 and CDR2: ENHRY and SYGVKD. Unmatched junction bases numbered 0, after V lost 3 bases and J lost 0 bases. This CDR3 contains 15 residues. Written as DNA, the CDR3 is TGTGCCATCAGTGATAGCGGGAGCTCCTACAATGAGCAGTTCTTC. This translates into CAISDSGSSYNEQFF.